One sample yielded the 10 T cell receptor beta chains listed below, sequenced in a study of somatic mutations in cytotoxic T cells in rheumatoid arthritis. Sequencing was performed with immunoSEQ multiplex PCR; in TCRdb, only in-frame clones are kept and a portion is missing. This sample has nearly 11,000 clones, with approximately 84% found just once. Sequenced: CD8+ T cells sorted from blood. The receptors come from an older woman with rheumatoid arthritis.

The chain couples TRBV5-3 to TRBJ2-1; 10 bases agree with TRBD2. TRBV5-3 belongs to the ORF category, with a function that is uncertain. The CDR3 loop spans 15 amino acids. Unmatched junction bases numbered 7, after V lost 5 bases and J lost 5 bases. CDR3 bases: TGTGCCAGAAGTATGACGGGACTAGCGAACAATGAGCAGTTCTTC. This sequence encodes CARSMTGLANNEQFF.

V and J are TRBV7-2 and TRBJ1-6; D might be TRBD1 (5 bases). Trimming shortened V by 3 bases and J by 2 bases, and 11 bases separated the two germline ends. Germline CDR1 is SGHTA and CDR2 is FQGNSA. This CDR3 spans 16 amino acids. CDR3 DNA sequence: TGTGCCAGCAGCTTCCTGACAGCTGCCTATAATTCACCCCTCCACTTT. It encodes CASSFLTAAYNSPLHF.

As for this clone: A junction boundary mismatches the germline segment, possibly from a read error. The V gene is TRBV7-7, the J gene TRBJ2-5, with 10 bases matching TRBD1. The J call may be wrong; the DNA end is better matched by TRBJ2-7. Per germline, CDR1 SSHAT and CDR2 FNYEAQ (reference sequence). The CDR3 has 14 residues. The CDR3 DNA reads as TGTGCTAGCAGCCAGGGACAGGGGTCCTACGAGCAGTACTTC. This gives the protein CASSQGQGSYEQYF.

The chain carries TRBV6-4 and TRBJ2-1; no firm D call. With 2 bases removed from V and 3 bases from J, the gap between germline ends came to 2 bases. Per germline, CDR1 MRHNA and CDR2 SNTAGT. The CDR3 extends over 12 amino acids. The CDR3 DNA follows: TGTGCCAGCAGTGACCTCTACAATGAGCAGTTCTTC. It translates to CASSDLYNEQFF.

The chain couples TRBV5-8 to TRBJ1-5; TRBD1 agrees at 7 bases. V lost 2 bases, J lost 9 bases, and 8 bases stayed unmatched. Germline-derived CDR1 and CDR2 are SGHTS and YDEGEE. CDR3 length: 14 amino acids. CDR3 amino acids: CASSLRQGRRPQHF. CDR3 in DNA: TGTGCCAGCAGCTTACGACAGGGAAGACGGCCCCAGCATTTT.

The rearrangement joins TRBV5-4 to TRBJ1-2, with D tentatively TRBD1 (5 bases). V was cut by 4 bases and J by 4 bases, with 11 bases left in between. The CDR3 contains 13 residues. Germline CDR1 and CDR2: SGHNT and YYREEE (reference sequence). CDR3 nucleotide sequence: TGTGCCAGCAGCCAGGGCTCGAGCTATGGCTACACCTTC. It codes for CASSQGSSYGYTF.

The chain is built from TRBV28 and TRBJ2-5, with 8 bases matching TRBD1. This CDR3 contains 14 residues. CDR1 is MDHEN and CDR2 is SYDVKM in the germline V gene. Trimming took 5 bases from V and 4 from J; bases not matched to a gene: 6. The DNA of the CDR3 is TGTGCCAGCAGTACGACAGGGGCGGGAGAGACCCAGTACTTC. This gives the protein CASSTTGAGETQYF.

The CDR3 DNA reads as TGTGCCAGTGGAAGGGGTCATGGAAACACCATATATTTT. This codes for CASGRGHGNTIYF. The chain has TRBV19 and TRBJ1-3; D is possibly TRBD1 (5 bases). CDR3 length equals 13 residues. Looked up from germline, CDR1 is LNHDA and CDR2 is SQIVND (reference sequence). The V end was cut by 8 bases, the J end by 3 bases, with 11 bases between. The variable domain in full, with the rest retrieved from reference TRBV19 and TRBJ1-3, is DGGITQSPKYLFRKEGQNVTLSCEQNLNHDAMYWYRQDPGQGLRLIYYSQIVNDFQKGDIAEGYSVSREKKESFPLTVTSAQKNPTAFYLCASGRGHGNTIYFGEGSWLTVV.

The chain joins TRBV27 to TRBJ2-1; 8 bases line up with TRBD2. Trimming took 2 bases from V and 7 from J; bases not matched to a gene: 1. The CDR3 is 13 residues long. The germline CDR1 and CDR2 sequences are MNHEY and SMNVEV (reference sequence). CDR3 coding DNA: TGTGCCAGCAGTTTAACTAGCGGTAATGAGCAGTTCTTC. Amino acid sequence: CASSLTSGNEQFF.

Comment on this clone: Other DNA sequences in the sample encode the same CDR3. The CDR3 coding sequence is TGTGCCAGTAGTCGGACTAGCGGCTCCTACAATGAGCAGTTCTTC. It specifies CASSRTSGSYNEQFF. The chain combines TRBV19 with TRBJ2-1; 10 bases are shared with TRBD2. The CDR3 has 15 residues. The ends lost 5 bases at V and 0 bases at J; junction bases unmatched: 1. Germline assignment: CDR1 LNHDA and CDR2 SQIVND (reference sequence).